These T cell receptor beta chains were read from a single sample in a study of T-cell reconstitution after alpha-beta-depleted transplantation in children. TCRdb reanalysed the PCR reads using MiXCR and keeps one entry per CDR3 protein. The sample gives 380,000 or so distinct CDR3 sequences, roughly 13% of which show up once; around 4.5% is in the top ten. The sequencing here drew on PBMCs, taken from the stem cell graft. Every receptor here comes from a human donor who donated a stem cell graft to a child with Fanconi anemia. Both conserved end residues are part of each CDR3.

v_call: TRBV10-3
cdr3_aa: CAISEPSGGESGELFF

v_call: TRBV7-8
cdr3_aa: CASSWARGGAVEQFF

v_call: TRBV27
cdr3_aa: CASSPTSDGTEAFF

v_call: TRBV5-1
cdr3_aa: CASSTNQGNYEQYF

v_call: TRBV6-6
cdr3_aa: CASSSGSNTIYF

v_call: TRBV7-6
cdr3_aa: CASSLEPRHSVYSYEQYF

v_call: TRBV3-1
cdr3_aa: CASSQVLGTGRNEKLFF

v_call: TRBV2
cdr3_aa: CASSEPAPRPETQYF

v_call: TRBV6-1
cdr3_aa: CASSNDETGRNTGELFF

v_call: TRBV25-1
cdr3_aa: CASVGADYGYTF